These 30 T cell receptor beta chains came from one sample sequenced in a study of beta chain features in type 1 diabetes. Points from the study as a whole: Moderate yet significant TCRB CDR3 shortening was seen in Type 1 diabetes patients in all four CD4+ subsets.

These receptors' antigens are unknown. TCRB transcripts that were expressed got sequenced, as all of the isolated RNA had been reverse transcribed. Sequencing used immunoSEQ multiplex PCR; TCRdb keeps in-frame clones, though not all of them. Of roughly 260,000 clones detected, 20% appear once; the ten largest clones hold approximately 0.029%. Sequenced material: naive CD4+ T cells from blood. The receptor source for this set is a woman aged 40 to 50 with type 1 diabetes.

The rearrangement joins TRBV29-1 to TRBJ1-1, with D perhaps matching TRBD1 (5 bases). The ends were cut back, 6 bases at V and 0 bases at J, with 14 bases in the middle. Germline CDR1 is SQVTM and CDR2 is ANQGSEA. The CDR3 covers 14 residues. CDR3 loop: CSVVRAGMNTEAFF. The CDR3 bases are TGCAGCGTCGTCAGGGCAGGGATGAACACTGAAGCTTTCTTT.

This clone was counted a few times. This sequence joins TRBV18 and TRBJ2-7, with a tentative D call TRBD1 (5 bases). V was shortened by 4 bases and J by 3 bases, with 10 bases between the two germline ends. CDR1 and CDR2 from the germline V gene are KGHSH and LQKENI. This CDR3 region has 13 residues. The CDR3 spells CASSHRQYYEQYF. CDR3 coding DNA: TGTGCCAGCTCACACCGACAGTACTACGAGCAGTACTTC.

The rearrangement uses TRBV9 and TRBJ1-1, with 8 bases that match TRBD1. This CDR3 contains 15 residues. Looked up from germline, CDR1 is SGDLS and CDR2 is YYNGEE. The trim removed 1 base at V and 3 bases at J, leaving 5 bases unmatched. CDR3 region: CASSVQGAWDTEAFF. The CDR3 coding sequence is TGTGCCAGCAGCGTACAGGGGGCTTGGGACACTGAAGCTTTCTTT.

This clone was observed a handful of times. Other nucleotide sequences in the sample specify the same CDR3. V usage is TRBV20-1 and J usage is TRBJ1-5; no clear D gene. CDR1 DFQATT and CDR2 SNEGSKA come from the germline V gene (reference sequence). The CDR3 is made up of 11 amino acids. With 0 bases removed from V and 6 bases from J, the gap between germline ends came to 3 bases. CDR3 in DNA: TGCAGTGCTAGAGACGGTCAGCCCCAGCATTTT. Translated, it gives CSARDGQPQHF.

This clone was recorded once. J is TRBJ2-2 and V is TRBV19; 8 bases are a match to TRBD2. This CDR3 region has 16 residues. V was pared by 3 bases and J by 1 base, with 4 bases of the junction left unmatched. Germline CDR1 and CDR2: LNHDA and SQIVND (reference sequence). The CDR3 protein is CASSITSGQNTGELFF. The CDR3 region has the DNA TGTGCCAGTAGTATCACTAGCGGCCAGAACACCGGGGAGCTGTTTTTT.

The CDR3 sequence is CASSSDRDQPQHF. The CDR3 nucleotides read TGTGCCAGCAGTTCCGACAGGGATCAGCCCCAGCATTTT. The rearrangement links TRBV28 to TRBJ1-5; 7 bases line up with TRBD1. This CDR3 comprises 13 residues. Trimming cost V 4 bases and J 5 bases; bases outside gene matches: 2. Germline values: CDR1 MDHEN, CDR2 SYDVKM.

The V and J genes are TRBV29-1 and TRBJ2-1; D unresolved. Trimming pared 2 bases from V and 4 bases from J, leaving 9 bases between. The CDR3 has 13 residues. Germline CDR1 is SQVTM and CDR2 is ANQGSEA. The CDR3 DNA is TGCAGCGTTGAATGGCTAGAGTACAATGAGCAGTTCTTC. Protein sequence: CSVEWLEYNEQFF.

The chain employs TRBV9 and TRBJ2-2, with a tentative D call TRBD1 (6 bases). The CDR3 consists of 15 residues. CDR1 and CDR2 from the germline V gene are SGDLS and YYNGEE. V lost 4 bases to trimming and J lost 0 bases, with 10 bases between them. CDR3 sequence: CASSPQGANTGELFF. The CDR3 nucleotides are TGTGCCAGCAGCCCACAGGGAGCGAACACCGGGGAGCTGTTTTTT. Looking up the rest from reference TRBV9 and TRBJ2-2 gives the full variable domain: DSGVTQTPKHLITATGQRVTLRCSPRSGDLSVYWYQQSLDQGLQFLIQYYNGEERAKGNILERFSAQQFPDLHSELNLSSLELGDSALYFCASSPQGANTGELFFGEGSRLTVL.

This clone turned up a few times. This rearrangement joins TRBV5-4 to TRBJ2-1; 12 nucleotides match TRBD2. The CDR3 consists of 17 residues. Germline V lookup: CDR1 SGHNT, CDR2 YYREEE (reference sequence). V was clipped by 3 bases and J by 7 bases; unmatched bases: 11. Written as DNA, the CDR3 is TGTGCCAGCAGCTCGACTACTAGCGGGAGGATGAAGAATGAGCAGTTCTTC. Protein: CASSSTTSGRMKNEQFF.

J is TRBJ1-2 and V is TRBV4-2, with TRBD1 as a possible D gene (6 bases). V was cut by 5 bases and J by 4 bases, with 14 bases left in between. This CDR3 has 14 amino acids. Germline loops: CDR1 LGHNA, CDR2 YNFKEQ. In DNA form, the CDR3 reads TGTGCCAGCAGCACCCCGACAGGAGCCTATGGCTACACCTTC. This translates into CASSTPTGAYGYTF.

In this sample, this clone turned up a few times. V usage is TRBV30 and J usage is TRBJ1-5, with a weak D call TRBD1 (6 bases). This CDR3 region has 14 residues. Germline-derived CDR1 and CDR2 are GTSNPN and SVGIG (reference sequence). V lost 1 base and J lost 3, with 10 bases in between. The CDR3 reads CAWSGRGFNQPQHF. In DNA form, the CDR3 reads TGTGCCTGGAGTGGCAGGGGTTTCAATCAGCCCCAGCATTTT.

The chain uses TRBV2 and TRBJ2-7, with D possibly being TRBD1 (5 bases). The CDR3 extends over 14 amino acids. The V end was cut by 7 bases, the J end by 2 bases, with 15 bases between. Germline CDR1 reads SNHLY; CDR2 reads FYNNEI. In nucleotides, the CDR3 is TGTGCCAGCACCTCCGACAGTATTCCCTACGAGCAGTACTTC. It encodes CASTSDSIPYEQYF.

This clone was observed a handful of times. For the CDR3, the DNA is TGCGCCAGCAGTCCACCCGCGGGAGGGATTGGGAACACCGGGGAGCTGTTTTTT. It is translated as CASSPPAGGIGNTGELFF. The chain carries TRBV5-1 and TRBJ2-2, with 9 bases lining up with TRBD2. The CDR3 loop spans 18 amino acids. Losses at the gene ends were 5 bases for V and 1 base for J; bases not matched to a gene: 12. Germline V lookup: CDR1 SGHRS, CDR2 YFSETQ.

The chain recombines TRBV5-1 with TRBJ2-1, with 8 positions matching TRBD1. The CDR3 contains 14 residues. The ends lost 7 bases at V and 9 bases at J; junction bases unmatched: 12. The germline V gene has CDR1 SGHRS and CDR2 YFSETQ. The CDR3 nucleotides are TGCGCCAGCGGCCTCAGGGGGCAGATCGGTGAGCAGTTCTTC. It yields the protein CASGLRGQIGEQFF.

As for this clone: The sample holds other DNA sequences that translate to the same CDR3. This chain joins TRBV29-1 and TRBJ1-1; D is unclear. The CDR3 loop spans 13 amino acids. V dropped 1 base and J dropped 0 bases, with 6 bases sitting between them. Germline V gives CDR1 SQVTM, CDR2 ANQGSEA. The CDR3 coding sequence is TGCAGCGTTGAAGGTCAGGTGAACACTGAAGCTTTCTTT. Protein sequence: CSVEGQVNTEAFF.

This clone has more than one count but fewer than ten. The rearrangement links TRBV28 to TRBJ2-3; 12 bases map to TRBD2. Germline values: CDR1 MDHEN, CDR2 SYDVKM. The CDR3 consists of 17 residues. V lost 6 bases, J lost 5 bases, and 12 bases stayed unmatched. In DNA form, the CDR3 reads TGTGCCAGCAGAGACCCTCTAGCGGGAGGGCCAAGAGATACGCAGTATTTT. It translates to CASRDPLAGGPRDTQYF.

This clone was seen just once. The rearrangement links TRBV18 to TRBJ2-3; 8 bases align to TRBD2. This CDR3 comprises 15 residues. The junction had 4 bases not matched to a gene; V was cut back by 4 bases and J by 1 base. Germline CDR1 reads KGHSH; CDR2 reads LQKENI. The CDR3 is CASSLGTRGTDTQYF. DNA of the CDR3: TGTGCCAGCTCACTTGGGACTAGGGGCACAGATACGCAGTATTTT.

This clone was detected only a few times. V gene TRBV7-9 combines with J gene TRBJ1-4; D is unresolved. This CDR3 region has 11 residues. Trimming took 3 bases from V and 7 from J, leaving 3 bases between them. Germline V gene sequence: CDR1 SEHNR, CDR2 FQNEAQ (reference sequence). The CDR3 DNA follows: TGTGCCAGCAGCTTTAGTGAAAAACTGTTTTTT. Its protein is CASSFSEKLFF.

The rearrangement joins TRBV19 to TRBJ2-2, with TRBD2 matching 8 bases. This CDR3 has 16 residues. The germline V gene has CDR1 LNHDA and CDR2 SQIVND (reference sequence). Trimming removed 7 bases from V and 4 bases from J; junction bases left unmatched: 11. CDR3 region: CASIVTSGRPTGELFF. Written as DNA, the CDR3 is TGTGCCAGTATCGTCACGAGCGGGAGACCCACCGGGGAGCTGTTTTTT.

This clone turned up a few times. The rearrangement joins TRBV29-1 to TRBJ1-1; D gene uncertain. V lost 4 bases and J 0 bases, leaving 12 bases between the germline ends. The V gene's germline CDR1 is SQVTM and CDR2 ANQGSEA. The CDR3 has 14 residues. The CDR3, as DNA: TGCAGCGTTGCGCGTACGAATTTGAACACTGAAGCTTTCTTT. Protein: CSVARTNLNTEAFF.

This chain uses TRBV5-8 with TRBJ1-1, with D perhaps matching TRBD1 (6 bases). The CDR3 totals 12 residues. Trimming left V 2 bases short and J 4 bases short, with 6 bases between. Germline V lookup: CDR1 SGHTS, CDR2 YDEGEE. CDR3 amino acids: CASSFRGTEAFF. The CDR3, as DNA: TGTGCCAGCAGCTTCAGGGGCACTGAAGCTTTCTTT.

The chain couples TRBV7-9 to TRBJ2-1, with 8 positions matching TRBD2. With V trimmed by 1 base and J by 6 bases, 5 bases remained unmatched. The CDR3 contains 15 residues. Looked up from germline, CDR1 is SEHNR and CDR2 is FQNEAQ (reference sequence). This CDR3 is CASSLGSGTFNEQFF. The DNA for the CDR3 is TGTGCCAGCAGCTTAGGTAGCGGGACCTTCAATGAGCAGTTCTTC.

This clone occurred a few times. The rearrangement joins TRBV5-4 to TRBJ2-1; 12 nucleotides line up with TRBD2. Germline V gives CDR1 SGHNT, CDR2 YYREEE (reference sequence). Trimming at V came to 4 bases and at J to 6 bases, leaving 5 bases not matched to a gene. CDR3 length: 15 residues. The CDR3: CASSLTSGRINEQFF. The CDR3 DNA sequence: TGTGCCAGCAGCCTTACTAGCGGGAGGATCAATGAGCAGTTCTTC.

V gene TRBV4-1 combines with J gene TRBJ1-5; 7 nucleotides agree with TRBD1. Germline trimming cut 6 bases from V and 0 bases from J; bases unmatched to any gene: 5. The CDR3 has 15 residues. The V gene's germline CDR1 is MGHRA and CDR2 YSYEKL. CDR3: CASRRGLSSNQPQHF. The CDR3 DNA reads TGCGCCAGCAGGAGGGGGCTTTCTAGCAATCAGCCCCAGCATTTT.

This clone was seen only a few times. V is TRBV19 and J is TRBJ1-2, with a possible D match to TRBD1 (6 bases). The CDR3 loop spans 15 amino acids. CDR1 is LNHDA, CDR2 SQIVND, per germline (reference sequence). The V and J ends lost 5 bases and 0 bases respectively, with 13 bases between them. CDR3 sequence reads: CASSGGDGSNYGYTF. CDR3 sequence (DNA): TGTGCCAGTAGTGGGGGCGACGGTTCTAACTATGGCTACACCTTC.

The V and J genes are TRBV5-1 and TRBJ2-1; 7 bases fit TRBD1. The junction had 7 bases not matched to a gene; V was cut back by 4 bases and J by 0 bases. The germline V gene has CDR1 SGHRS and CDR2 YFSETQ. The CDR3 covers 16 residues. The CDR3 loop is CASSGTGQSSYNEQFF. The DNA for the CDR3 is TGCGCCAGCAGCGGTACGGGACAGAGCTCCTACAATGAGCAGTTCTTC.

The chain has TRBV9 and TRBJ1-2; the match to TRBD1 covers 8 bases. Germline-derived CDR1 and CDR2 are SGDLS and YYNGEE. The ends lost 3 bases at V and 2 bases at J; junction bases unmatched: 6. This CDR3 has 15 amino acids. The DNA for the CDR3 is TGTGCCAGCAGCGCCCGGACAGGGACGAACTATGGCTACACCTTC. It yields the protein CASSARTGTNYGYTF.

This clone appeared a few times. The J gene is TRBJ1-5, the V gene TRBV15; TRBD1 agrees at 9 bases. CDR1 LNHNV and CDR2 YYDKDF come from the germline V gene (reference sequence). The CDR3 extends over 16 amino acids. Trimming at V came to 0 bases and at J to 9 bases, leaving 9 bases not matched to a gene. The CDR3: CATSRERGGQGVPQHF. The CDR3 DNA reads TGTGCCACCAGCAGAGAGAGGGGGGGACAGGGAGTGCCCCAGCATTTT.

This chain joins TRBV5-1 and TRBJ2-3, with TRBD1 identical over 8 bases. The trim removed 4 bases at V and 0 bases at J, leaving 7 bases unmatched. The length of the CDR3 is 16 residues. Germline V CDR1 and CDR2: SGHRS, YFSETQ. CDR3 amino acids: CASSLTGEESTDTQYF. The CDR3 DNA follows: TGCGCCAGCAGCCTGACAGGGGAGGAGAGCACAGATACGCAGTATTTT.

This clone was found a few times. The chain joins TRBV7-9 to TRBJ1-1; D is undetermined. The CDR3 is 15 residues long. Germline V gives CDR1 SEHNR, CDR2 FQNEAQ (reference sequence). With 3 bases removed from V and 0 bases from J, the gap between germline ends came to 11 bases. The CDR3 coding sequence is TGTGCCAGCAGCTTTTGGCCCACAGTGAACACTGAAGCTTTCTTT. Translating gives CASSFWPTVNTEAFF.